Each of the 9 T cell receptor beta chains below was sequenced from the same sample in a study of regulatory T cells in long-lasting Graves disease. Through Arm-PCR of CDR3 regions and iRepertoire HTBI primers, TCR beta libraries were built. MiXCR, applied by TCRdb to the multiplex PCR reads, yields one record per CDR3 protein. Of roughly 500,000 distinct CDR3 sequences in the sample, 20% to 25% were seen once. Regarding time point: persistent/refractory GD, antithyroid drugs over 5 years with positive TRAb. Following extraction of RNA from PBMCs, that RNA was used to make the TCR library. The sequenced sample was peripheral blood mononuclear cells (PBMCs), obtained when the disease was refractory, from a patient treated with antithyroid drugs. The receptors here all came from a female donor with Graves disease.

This clonotype has a count of ten or more. As DNA, the CDR3 is TGCAGCGCCCAGCGGGAGTCCTACGAGCAGTACTTC. Amino acid sequence: CSAQRESYEQYF. The chain recombines TRBV29-1 with TRBJ2-7; 8 bases line up with TRBD2. The V segment lost 7 bases and the J segment 1 base; nucleotides outside the gene matches: 3. The germline V gene encodes CDR1 SQVTM and CDR2 ANQGSEA. This CDR3 is built from 12 residues.

This clonotype has more than one count but fewer than ten. V usage is TRBV19 and J usage is TRBJ1-5, with D possibly TRBD1 on 5 matching bases. Germline CDR1 reads LNHDA; CDR2 reads SQIVND (reference sequence). Trimming left V 5 bases short and J 9 bases short, with 14 bases between. The CDR3 consists of 13 residues. The CDR3 region is CASSETGVRPQHF. CDR3 DNA sequence: TGTGCCAGTAGTGAAACGGGGGTACGGCCCCAGCATTTT.

The chain has TRBV20-1 and TRBJ2-7, with D unresolved. This CDR3 is 16 amino acids long. V dropped 3 bases and J dropped 0 bases, with 18 bases sitting between them. The germline gives CDR1 DFQATT, CDR2 SNEGSKA (reference sequence). The CDR3 bases are TGCAGTGCTAGTACGGCAGCTTCCTCGAGCTCCTACGAGCAGTACTTC. Its translation is CSASTAASSSSYEQYF.

The chain uses TRBV3-1 and TRBJ1-5, with 9 bases identical to TRBD1. CDR1 LGHDT and CDR2 YNNKEL come from the germline V gene (reference sequence). The V and J ends lost 4 bases and 6 bases, in that order; junction bases with no gene match: 7. This CDR3 region has 15 residues. DNA of the CDR3: TGTGCCAGCAGCCCGGTACAGGGGGCAGGTCAGCCCCAGCATTTT. It yields the protein CASSPVQGAGQPQHF.

This clonotype came up many times. The chain carries TRBV11-2 and TRBJ1-2; D is possibly TRBD1 (5 bases). V shed 1 base and J shed 4 bases, with 13 bases lying between them. The germline CDR1 and CDR2 sequences are SGHAT and FQNNGV. The CDR3 runs to 15 residues. The CDR3 here is CASSLVPDSGYGYTF. Written as DNA, the CDR3 is TGTGCCAGCAGCTTAGTCCCCGACAGTGGCTATGGCTACACCTTC.

This clonotype was counted many times. The V gene is TRBV11-2, the J gene TRBJ1-2; TRBD1 matches at 7 bases. This CDR3 has 13 residues. Per germline, CDR1 SGHAT and CDR2 FQNNGV. The V gene end was trimmed by 6 bases and the J gene end by 4 bases; junction bases not matched to a gene: 5. The CDR3: CASSYPGGYGYTF. Here the CDR3 DNA reads TGTGCCAGCAGTTACCCAGGGGGCTATGGCTACACCTTC.

This clonotype was seen more than once but under ten times. The V call is TRBV12-3 or TRBV12-4, the J call TRBJ2-6, with D possibly TRBD1 on 7 matching bases. This CDR3 has 19 amino acids. Trimming stripped 6 bases from V and 0 bases from J, with 21 bases between. The DNA of the CDR3 is TGTGCCAGCAGGCGGCTTAGGACAGGACTAAGCTCTGGGGCCAACGTCCTGACTTTC. This gives the protein CASRRLRTGLSSGANVLTF.

This clonotype turned up a few times. Since no conserved phenylalanine or tryptophan closes the CDR3, a read error is the likely cause. V gene TRBV28 combines with J gene TRBJ2-7; D is undetermined. This CDR3 has 12 amino acids. Germline lookup yields CDR1 MDHEN and CDR2 SYDVKM. Trimming stripped 3 bases from V and 0 bases from J, with 3 bases between. CDR3 protein: CASSFPSYEQYL. CDR3 sequence (DNA): TGTGCCAGCAGTTTCCCCTCCTACGAGCAGTACCTC.

A few counts support this clonotype. J is TRBJ2-2 and V is TRBV27, with 11 bases aligning to TRBD1. With V trimmed by 2 bases and J by 7 bases, 6 bases remained unmatched. Germline CDR1 MNHEY, CDR2 SMNVEV (reference sequence). The CDR3 sequence is 16 residues long. In DNA, the CDR3 is TGTGCCAGCAGTTTAGCCGGGACAGGGGGAGGCGGGGAGCTGTTTTTT. As protein: CASSLAGTGGGGELFF.